This T cell receptor (beta chain) was retrieved from a study of shared clonotypes between healthy human individuals (TCRdb year 2020). Regarding the research as a whole: A couple of women and a few men aged 18 to 49 years were included in the cohort. For each donor, CD4 naive and CD4 memory were each given three plates, CD8 naive was given two plates, and CD8 memory was given one plate. Blood TCR repertoires of about five healthy adults were deeply sequenced to estimate repertoire size and the extent of clonotype sharing between individuals. To increase sequencing depth and limit assay-specific biases, different laboratories used diverse techniques to prepare libraries and sequence TCR repertoires. Per donor, leukapheresis produced somewhere between about 0.9 and 9.5 billion PBMCs. The full study reports these points: Clonotypes shared by all four sorted-subset donors showed higher generation probabilities than non-shared clonotypes. Naive subsets generally had larger estimated clonotype richness than memory subsets did. Sharing across several donors was observed for approximately 5% of naive CD4, 3% to 3.5% of naive CD8, around 2.5% of memory CD4, and approximately 0.41% of memory CD8 clonotypes. Sampling was limited to blood, and TCR repertoires in tissue likely differ from TCR repertoires in blood. Incomplete sequencing was indicated by rarefaction of sorted-subset datasets, despite the large sequencing depth. Based on pairwise subsampling, the degree of clonotype sharing among donors was expected to be affected by sequencing depth. The small number of donors limited the genetic and exposure-history diversity represented.

Turning to this clone: Its antigen has not been determined. No much larger clonotype is one base removed from it; base qualities were not supplied.

The CDR3 starts with the cysteine, ends with the phenylalanine, and has 14 residues. Only the CDR3 portion is preserved as DNA: 42 bases, with reading frame beginning at the first base. The germline V gene encodes CDR1 SGHDT and CDR2 YYEEEE. After removal of 4 bases from V and 5 bases from J, the junction retains 3 bases not matched to a gene. The donors were healthy, HIV-negative adults with no recently reported acute infections or vaccinations. All donors were Caucasian adults living in Nashville, Tennessee, USA. CD4+ T cells were enriched by magnetic negative selection, after which naive cells were positively selected on CD45RA and the negative fraction was taken as the memory subset. After blood collection by leukapheresis, PBMCs were isolated using Ficoll-Histopaque density gradient centrifugation and then cryopreserved in the vapor phase of liquid nitrogen. Analytical flow cytometry was used to check the purity and quantity of each magnetically sorted T cell population. From each sorted fraction, genomic DNA was isolated and quantified by UV absorbance on a Nanodrop 2000c.

Using the deep immunoSEQ assay, TCR CDR3 regions were amplified from genomic DNA by multiplex PCR. Extracted genomic DNA from each cell subset was spread evenly across all wells of several immunoSEQ 96-well plates, with each plate serving as a replicate. For sorted subsets, each replicate PCR was loaded with approximately 190 ng genomic DNA, equivalent to 25,000 to 30,000 T cell genomes. Purified libraries were measured with a Qubit 3.0 fluorometer, size-checked on a Bioanalyzer 2100, and measured again with the KAPA Library Quantification kit. A separate single-read 150-cycle Illumina NextSeq 550 flow cell was used to sequence each immunoSEQ 96-well plate. In the paper's pipeline: Because only junctional sequences without quality scores were contained in the immunoSEQ output, filtering matching that applied to full-length reads could not be performed. To assign V/J genes and CDR3, sequences were annotated using PyIR, a Python wrapper for IgBLAST v1.9, with IMGT germline references. Reads were filtered out if the reads had weak V/J assignments (E-value above 1e-6), no CDR3, stop codons, out-of-frame junctions, or ambiguous translated residues. V3J clonotypes were defined as sequences sharing an identical inferred V gene, J gene, and CDR3 amino acid sequence. To compute the percentage overlap between repertoires, the number of shared unique clonotypes was divided by the size of the smaller repertoire. Three approaches were used to assess repertoire richness: RTK rarefaction, the Chao1 estimator, and Recon v2.1 estimates of unobserved clonotypes. Generation probabilities were computed with OLGA for all TCRbeta clonotypes obtained by the gDNA method from a handful of donors. The immuneACCESS repertoire file appears here via TCRdb, limited to in-frame rearrangements. These files lack a portion of the clones; in checked studies, under half of the deficit traces to unresolved V genes, and the cause of the others is not known. V, J and clone size are those of that table, while D and trimming were read from the DNA. The sample records 2 million to 2.5 million clones, approximately 95% of which are singletons. The ten largest clones add up to 0.35% to 0.5% of the sample.

The receptor's source is a man younger than 35 in good health. Some clones in this sample may be carry-over from other donors' samples. Sequenced input: naive CD4+ T cells from PBMCs. The meaning of the sample's cell subset or site label: CD45RA+ positively selected. In this chain, TRBV5-6 is recombined with TRBJ2-7; 13 bases in the middle match TRBD2. Here the CDR3 is given as CASSGLAGVHEQYF. The DNA sequence is TGTGCCAGCAGCGGACTAGCGGGAGTACACGAGCAGTACTTC.